This TCR beta chain was captured by sequencing in a study of T cell repertoires in cytomegalovirus infection. Study-wide context: In public TCR beta signatures, there were indications of both CMV infection and matching HLA type.

Trimming shortened V by 1 base and J by 8 bases, and 17 bases separated the two germline ends. Looked up from germline, CDR1 is SEHNR and CDR2 is FQNEAQ (reference sequence). The CDR3 contains 16 residues. General observations from the study: Summed public TCR beta family frequency identified CMV carriers bearing the relevant HLA. It was HLA-C-restricted CMV-specific TCR beta clonotypes that dominated the response ex vivo.

With regard to this clonotype: The target antigen is unknown.

TCRdb used MiXCR to reprocess the reads, holding one entry per CDR3 protein. The table lists about 140,000 distinct CDR3 sequences, roughly 6% of them singletons. The sequenced material came from PBMCs. The chain has TRBV7-9 and TRBJ1-4; perhaps TRBD1 as D (5 bases). This receptor was identified in a human donor in good health (CMV status not recorded). Some clones in this sample may be carry-over from other donors' samples. CDR3 loop: CASSLGSGTGFEKLFF. In DNA form, the CDR3 reads TGTGCCAGCAGCTTAGGGTCCGGGACCGGTTTCGAAAAACTGTTTTTT. Looking up the rest from reference TRBV7-9 and TRBJ1-4 gives the full variable domain: DTGVSQNPRHKITKRGQNVTFRCDPISEHNRLYWYRQTLGQGPEFLTYFQNEAQLEKSRLLSDRFSAERPKGSFSTLEIQRTEQGDSAMYLCASSLGSGTGFEKLFFGSGTQLSVL.